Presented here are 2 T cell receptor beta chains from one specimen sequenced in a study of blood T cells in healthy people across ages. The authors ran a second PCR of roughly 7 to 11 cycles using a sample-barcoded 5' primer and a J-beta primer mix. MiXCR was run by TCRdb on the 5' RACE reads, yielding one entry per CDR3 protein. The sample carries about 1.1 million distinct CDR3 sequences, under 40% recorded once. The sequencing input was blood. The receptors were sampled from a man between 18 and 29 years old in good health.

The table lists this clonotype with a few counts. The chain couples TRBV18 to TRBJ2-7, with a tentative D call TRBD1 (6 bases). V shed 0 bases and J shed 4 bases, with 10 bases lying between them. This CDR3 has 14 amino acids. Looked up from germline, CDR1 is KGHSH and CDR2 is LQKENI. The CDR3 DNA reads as TGTGCCAGCTCACCACCGAGGGGACAATACGAGCAGTACTTC. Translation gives CASSPPRGQYEQYF.

CDR3 amino acids: CASSRGTSEKLFF. CDR3 nucleotide sequence: TGTGCCAGCAGTAGGGGGACCTCTGAAAAACTGTTTTTT. The chain links TRBV12-3 or TRBV12-4 to TRBJ1-4, with D perhaps matching TRBD1 (6 bases). CDR3 length: 13 amino acids. Trimming removed 5 bases from V and 7 bases from J, with 11 bases in between.